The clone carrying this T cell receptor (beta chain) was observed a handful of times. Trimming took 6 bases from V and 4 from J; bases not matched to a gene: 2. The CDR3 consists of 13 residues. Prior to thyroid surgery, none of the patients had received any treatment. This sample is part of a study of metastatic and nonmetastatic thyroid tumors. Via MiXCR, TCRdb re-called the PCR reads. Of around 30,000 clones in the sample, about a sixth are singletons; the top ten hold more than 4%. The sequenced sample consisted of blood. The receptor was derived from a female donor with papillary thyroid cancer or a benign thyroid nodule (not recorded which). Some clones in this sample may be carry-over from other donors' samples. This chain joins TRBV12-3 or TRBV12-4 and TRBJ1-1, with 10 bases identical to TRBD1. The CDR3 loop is CASSWDRGTEAFF. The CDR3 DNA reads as TGTGCCAGCAGCTGGGACAGGGGCACTGAAGCTTTCTTT.